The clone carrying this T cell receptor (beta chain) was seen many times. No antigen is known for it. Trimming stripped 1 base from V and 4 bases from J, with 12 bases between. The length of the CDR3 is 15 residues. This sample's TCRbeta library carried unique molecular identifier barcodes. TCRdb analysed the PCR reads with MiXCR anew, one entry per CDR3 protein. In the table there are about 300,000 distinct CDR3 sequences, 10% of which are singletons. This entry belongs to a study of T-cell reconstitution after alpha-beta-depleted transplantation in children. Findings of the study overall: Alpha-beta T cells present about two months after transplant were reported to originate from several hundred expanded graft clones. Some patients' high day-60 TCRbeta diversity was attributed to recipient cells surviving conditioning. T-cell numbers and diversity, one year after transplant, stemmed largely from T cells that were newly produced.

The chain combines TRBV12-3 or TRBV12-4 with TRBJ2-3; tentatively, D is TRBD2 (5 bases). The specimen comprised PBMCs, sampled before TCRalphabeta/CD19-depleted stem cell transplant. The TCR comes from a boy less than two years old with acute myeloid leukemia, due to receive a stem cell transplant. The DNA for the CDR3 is TGTGCCAGCAGTTTAGGGACTGGCCCTTCAGATACGCAGTATTTT. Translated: CASSLGTGPSDTQYF.